A single sample gave rise to the 30 T cell receptor beta chains below, sequenced in a study of blood T cell repertoires in COVID-19. The table came from immunoSEQ multiplex PCR; TCRdb's copy has only in-frame clones and leaves some out. Of tens of thousands of clones listed, over 80% are singletons. Sequenced material: peripheral blood. Receptors originate from a man aged 55 to 70 with active COVID-19.

The CDR3 DNA follows: TGTGCCAGCAGGGTTGGCTCACTAGCGGGGGGCCAAGAGACCCAGTACTTC. This encodes CASRVGSLAGGQETQYF. The rearrangement uses TRBV2 and TRBJ2-5; 12 nucleotides match TRBD2. Unmatched junction bases numbered 9, after V lost 6 bases and J lost 1 base. Germline lookup yields CDR1 SNHLY and CDR2 FYNNEI. The CDR3 totals 17 residues.

The rearrangement uses TRBV9 and TRBJ2-3, with D maybe TRBD2 (6 bases). This CDR3 is 15 amino acids long. Trimming cost V 4 bases and J 2 bases, with 14 bases left between them. In germline, CDR1 is SGDLS, CDR2 YYNGEE. For the CDR3, the DNA is TGTGCCAGCAGCTCAGAGGCGGGAACCACAGATACGCAGTATTTT. This codes for CASSSEAGTTDTQYF.

The rearrangement uses TRBV10-3 and TRBJ2-3; TRBD1 matches 9 bases. This CDR3 contains 16 residues. Looked up from germline, CDR1 is ENHRY and CDR2 is SYGVKD. J lost 1 base, V lost 4 bases, and 6 bases had no gene match. In DNA form, the CDR3 reads TGTGCCATCAGTGGGGCGTGGACAGGGGGCACAGATACGCAGTATTTT. Protein sequence: CAISGAWTGGTDTQYF.

V gene TRBV19 combines with J gene TRBJ2-5; maybe TRBD2 (6 bases). The V end was cut by 3 bases, the J end by 5 bases, with 13 bases between. Germline V gene lookup returns CDR1 LNHDA and CDR2 SQIVND (reference sequence). This CDR3 contains 14 residues. The DNA of the CDR3 is TGTGCCAGTAGTATGTCGGGCGGGAAGGAGACCCAGTACTTC. Its protein product is CASSMSGGKETQYF.

V and J are TRBV3-1 (or the pseudogene TRBV3-2) and TRBJ2-2, with 8 nucleotides matching TRBD1. The V gene's germline CDR1 is LGHDT and CDR2 YNNKEL (reference sequence). V lost 7 bases to trimming and J lost 7 bases; unmatched junction nucleotides: 8. The CDR3 runs to 14 residues. The CDR3 DNA reads as TGTGCCAGCACCCGGGGCAGGGGGCACGGGGAGCTGTTTTTT. Its translation is CASTRGRGHGELFF.

The sample holds a few counts of this clone. The chain uses TRBV28 and TRBJ2-2; possibly TRBD1 for D (6 bases). V was shortened by 7 bases and J by 3 bases, with 12 bases between the two germline ends. The CDR3 contains 14 residues. Germline V gene lookup returns CDR1 MDHEN and CDR2 SYDVKM. The CDR3: CASKSHRDTGELFF. The CDR3 nucleotides read TGTGCCAGCAAATCTCACAGGGACACCGGGGAGCTGTTTTTT.

J is TRBJ1-2 and V is TRBV28; 7 nucleotides align to TRBD1. Germline V gene data show CDR1 as MDHEN and CDR2 as SYDVKM. J was trimmed by 5 bases and V by 3 bases; bases with no gene match: 12. This CDR3 is 16 amino acids long. CDR3 bases: TGTGCCAGCAGTTTCTTTCGTGGGGGGACAGCTTATGGCTACACCTTC. Amino acid sequence: CASSFFRGGTAYGYTF.

Notes on this clone: The same CDR3 can be traced to other DNA sequences in this sample. The chain combines TRBV7-2 with TRBJ2-7; no firm D call. CDR1 and CDR2 from the germline V gene are SGHTA and FQGNSA. The CDR3 has 13 residues. V was trimmed by 0 bases and J by 3 bases, leaving 6 bases between them. The CDR3 here is CASSLAGGYEQYF. CDR3 in DNA: TGTGCCAGCAGCTTAGCCGGTGGCTACGAGCAGTACTTC.

The V call is TRBV28, the J call TRBJ1-3; D remains ambiguous. Germline CDR1 and CDR2: MDHEN and SYDVKM. The CDR3 totals 14 residues. V shed 6 bases and J shed 4 bases, with 13 bases lying between them. The CDR3 protein is CASSPGRSGNTIYF. The CDR3 DNA reads TGTGCCAGCAGCCCCGGTAGATCGGGAAACACCATATATTTT.

The chain's CDR3 is CASSLSGTERNNEQFF. CDR3 nucleotide sequence: TGTGCCAGCAGCTTAAGTGGGACAGAAAGGAACAATGAGCAGTTCTTC. The chain combines TRBV7-3 with TRBJ2-1, with 7 bases lining up with TRBD1. The J segment lost 5 bases and the V segment lost 1 base, leaving 8 bases of the junction unmatched. CDR1 SGHTA and CDR2 FQGTGA come from the germline V gene. The CDR3 contains 16 residues.

This chain uses TRBV29-1 with TRBJ1-2; D perhaps matches TRBD1 (6 bases). Per the germline V gene, CDR1 is SQVTM and CDR2 is ANQGSEA. V lost 6 bases, J lost 4 bases, and 21 bases lay in between. This CDR3 region has 15 residues. CDR3 nucleotide sequence: TGCAGCGTCACTCTAGACTCTACAGGGACCTATGGCTACACCTTC. This sequence encodes CSVTLDSTGTYGYTF.

The rearrangement uses TRBV7-2 and TRBJ1-3, with 7 bases lining up with TRBD1. This CDR3 spans 15 amino acids. After removal of 4 bases from V and 0 bases from J, the junction contained 3 bases not matched to a gene. Germline values: CDR1 SGHTA, CDR2 FQGNSA. The chain's CDR3 is CASSSQGISGNTIYF. CDR3 coding DNA: TGTGCCAGCAGCTCACAGGGGATCTCTGGAAACACCATATATTTT.

This chain links TRBV7-9 with TRBJ2-5, with D tentatively TRBD2 (6 bases). V lost 3 bases and J lost 3, with 8 bases in between. The germline V gene has CDR1 SEHNR and CDR2 FQNEAQ (reference sequence). This CDR3 comprises 13 residues. The CDR3 DNA reads TGTGCCAGCAGCTTTTCGGGGGAAGAGACCCAGTACTTC. As protein: CASSFSGEETQYF.

About this clone itself: The same CDR3 also results from other DNA sequences found in this sample. The chain uses TRBV11-3 and TRBJ2-1, with TRBD1 identical over 7 bases. Losses at the gene ends were 5 bases for V and 4 bases for J; bases not matched to a gene: 2. The CDR3 is 13 residues long. Germline CDR1 is SGHNT and CDR2 is YENEEA. This CDR3 is CASSLDRYNEQFF. Here the CDR3 DNA reads TGTGCCAGCAGCCTGGACAGGTACAATGAGCAGTTCTTC.

The V and J genes are TRBV3-1 (or the pseudogene TRBV3-2) and TRBJ2-7; TRBD2 aligns across 8 bases. CDR3 length: 14 amino acids. With V trimmed by 6 bases and J by 0 bases, 4 bases remained unmatched. Per germline, CDR1 LGHDT and CDR2 YNNKEL (reference sequence). CDR3 DNA sequence: TGTGCCAGCAGGGACGGGACTAGCTCCTACGAGCAGTACTTC. Its translation: CASRDGTSSYEQYF.

The chain uses TRBV19 and TRBJ2-2; 7 nucleotides match TRBD2. V trimming: 2 bases; J trimming: 7 bases; junction bases outside the gene matches: 13. The CDR3 has 17 residues. Germline CDR1 LNHDA, CDR2 SQIVND (reference sequence). The CDR3 loop reads CASSISPAGAFHGELFF. CDR3 DNA: TGTGCCAGTAGTATATCACCGGCGGGAGCTTTCCACGGGGAGCTGTTTTTT.

The chain joins TRBV7-8 to TRBJ1-5; 9 nucleotides match TRBD1. V was pared by 5 bases and J by 0 bases, with 2 bases of the junction left unmatched. CDR3 size: 15 residues. The V gene's germline CDR1 is SGHVS and CDR2 FQNEAQ. CDR3 loop: CASSQQGASNQPQHF. CDR3 DNA: TGTGCCAGCAGCCAACAGGGGGCTAGCAATCAGCCCCAGCATTTT.

The rearrangement joins TRBV19 to TRBJ1-6; D possibly corresponds to TRBD1 (6 bases). Germline CDR1 and CDR2: LNHDA and SQIVND (reference sequence). The V and J ends lost 8 bases and 6 bases respectively, with 11 bases between them. The CDR3 has 13 residues. CDR3 residues: CASGTGSNSPLHF. The CDR3 region has the DNA TGTGCCAGTGGTACAGGGTCTAATTCACCCCTCCACTTT.

The CDR3 sequence: CASNRGLATEAFF. CDR3 DNA: TGTGCCAGCAACAGGGGGCTTGCCACTGAAGCTTTCTTT. This chain connects TRBV19 to TRBJ1-1; TRBD1 agrees at 9 bases. The CDR3 has 13 amino acids. Germline V gene lookup returns CDR1 LNHDA and CDR2 SQIVND (reference sequence). The ends lost 9 bases at V and 4 bases at J; junction bases unmatched: 6.

This clone showed up just a few times. The chain links TRBV6-5 to TRBJ2-1, with a tentative D call TRBD2 (5 bases). The CDR3 is made up of 15 amino acids. Germline V gene sequence: CDR1 MNHEY, CDR2 SVGAGI. The germline V and J ends were trimmed by 5 bases and 0 bases, with 11 bases remaining between them. The CDR3 DNA reads as TGTGCCAGCAGTCCCGAAGCGGTCTCCTACAATGAGCAGTTCTTC. This translates into CASSPEAVSYNEQFF.

The chain has TRBV19 and TRBJ2-7; possibly TRBD1 for D (5 bases). V gave up 2 bases and J gave up 3 bases, with 8 bases separating them. Germline loops: CDR1 LNHDA, CDR2 SQIVND (reference sequence). The CDR3 sequence is 13 residues long. CDR3 protein: CASSIQDSYEQYF. The CDR3 bases are TGTGCCAGTAGTATACAAGACAGCTACGAGCAGTACTTC.

The chain links TRBV18 to TRBJ1-2, with D possibly being TRBD1 (5 bases). Trimming stripped 3 bases from V and 5 bases from J, with 19 bases between. This CDR3 has 16 amino acids. Germline V CDR1 and CDR2: KGHSH, LQKENI. The CDR3 reads CASSPRAEGAGYGYTF. CDR3 sequence (DNA): TGTGCCAGCTCACCCCGCGCCGAAGGGGCGGGGTATGGCTACACCTTC.

V and J are TRBV7-3 and TRBJ2-4; D ambiguous. There are 16 residues in the CDR3. Trimming stripped 4 bases from V and 0 bases from J, with 13 bases between. The germline CDR1 and CDR2 sequences are SGHTA and FQGTGA. The CDR3 protein is CASSSGIKIAKNIQYF. The CDR3, as DNA: TGTGCCAGCAGCTCCGGTATTAAAATAGCCAAAAACATTCAGTACTTC.

The chain couples TRBV28 to TRBJ2-1; 11 bases match TRBD2. Trimming cost V 6 bases and J 5 bases; bases outside gene matches: 9. Germline V CDR1 and CDR2: MDHEN, SYDVKM. The CDR3 totals 16 residues. The CDR3 DNA reads TGTGCCAGCAGGGGTTCCGGGACTAGCGGACACAATGAGCAGTTCTTC. Amino acids: CASRGSGTSGHNEQFF.

J is TRBJ1-1 and V is TRBV28; the D is unclear. The germline V gene encodes CDR1 MDHEN and CDR2 SYDVKM. Trimming pared 3 bases from V and 1 base from J, leaving 6 bases between. CDR3 length: 13 amino acids. The DNA for the CDR3 is TGTGCCAGCAGTTTCAGAGGGAACACTGAAGCTTTCTTT. This encodes CASSFRGNTEAFF.

Only one count was recorded for this clone. The V gene is TRBV30, the J gene TRBJ2-7, with D perhaps TRBD1 (5 bases). CDR1 GTSNPN and CDR2 SVGIG come from the germline V gene (reference sequence). The V and J ends lost 1 base and 3 bases respectively, with 7 bases between them. The length of the CDR3 is 12 residues. For the CDR3, the DNA is TGTGCCTGGAGTGCTCAGGGCTACGAGCAGTACTTC. This sequence encodes CAWSAQGYEQYF. The full variable domain, rest sourced from reference TRBV30 and TRBJ2-7, is SQTIHQWPATLVQPVGSPLSLECTVEGTSNPNLYWYRQAAGRGLQLLFYSVGIGQISSEVPQNLSASRPQDRQFILSSKKLLLSDSGFYLCAWSAQGYEQYFGPGTRLTVT.

The chain carries TRBV24-1 and TRBJ2-2, with D perhaps matching TRBD1 (5 bases). Trimming shortened V by 6 bases and J by 5 bases, and 12 bases separated the two germline ends. Germline V gene sequence: CDR1 KGHDR, CDR2 SFDVKD. The CDR3 is 14 amino acids. As DNA, the CDR3 is TGTGCCACCAGTAGCACAGGTCCGACCGGGGAGCTGTTTTTT. Residues: CATSSTGPTGELFF.

The chain has TRBV6-2 or TRBV6-3 and TRBJ2-5; no firm D call. Trimming took off 2 bases at V and 5 bases at J, with 3 bases between the two ends. This CDR3 region has 11 residues. Germline CDR1 reads MNHEY; CDR2 reads SVGEGT. The CDR3 loop is CASSYGETQYF. CDR3 in DNA: TGTGCCAGCAGTTACGGCGAGACCCAGTACTTC.

CDR3 DNA sequence: TGTGCCAGCAAGACTAGCGGGGGCCACCACAATGAGCAGTTCTTC. This codes for CASKTSGGHHNEQFF. The chain combines TRBV19 with TRBJ2-1, with 12 bases aligning to TRBD2. Per the germline V gene, CDR1 is LNHDA and CDR2 is SQIVND (reference sequence). V trimming: 9 bases; J trimming: 5 bases; junction bases outside the gene matches: 8. This CDR3 comprises 15 residues. The variable domain in full, with the rest retrieved from reference TRBV19 and TRBJ2-1, is DGGITQSPKYLFRKEGQNVTLSCEQNLNHDAMYWYRQDPGQGLRLIYYSQIVNDFQKGDIAEGYSVSREKKESFPLTVTSAQKNPTAFYLCASKTSGGHHNEQFFGPGTRLTVL.

The gene calls are TRBV7-7 and TRBJ2-1, with D maybe TRBD1 (5 bases). Germline V CDR1 and CDR2: SSHAT, FNYEAQ (reference sequence). The CDR3 loop spans 13 amino acids. V was shortened by 1 base and J by 4 bases, with 5 bases between the two germline ends. DNA of the CDR3: TGTGCCAGCAGCTTAGGACAGTACAATGAGCAGTTCTTC. Its protein is CASSLGQYNEQFF.